This record covers a single TCR beta chain. The antigen remains undetermined. Germline V lookup: CDR1 SQVTM, CDR2 ANQGSEA. This CDR3 region has 17 residues. Trimming shortened V by 5 bases and J by 0 bases, and 23 bases separated the two germline ends. These data come from a study of cytomegalovirus exposure and HLA in healthy donors. Regarding the study as a whole: A cluster of highly shared sequence variants was likely a sequencing artifact.

PCR was performed using 60 Vbeta and 13 Jbeta primers. This table comes from immunoSEQ multiplex PCR, and its TCRdb copy is limited to in-frame clones, with some not included. The sample table sets out under 95,000 clones. The sequenced sample was PBMCs. This TCR derives from a man aged 45-65 years in good health and CMV-seronegative. This chain connects TRBV29-1 to TRBJ2-7; D is possibly TRBD1 (6 bases). CDR3 in DNA: TGCAGCGTTCAGTCAGCGTCGACAGGTCTGAGCTCCTACGAGCAGTACTTC. It is translated as CSVQSASTGLSSYEQYF.